The next 10 T cell receptor beta chains were all read from a single sample in a study of blood T cell repertoires in COVID-19. TCRdb keeps only in-frame clones here, not all; method: immunoSEQ multiplex PCR. Among some 150,000 clones listed, around nine tenths were seen once. The source material was peripheral blood. These receptors were taken from a man between 65 and 80 years old with acute or convalescent COVID-19.

J is TRBJ2-1 and V is TRBV28, with a weak D call TRBD2 (5 bases). This CDR3 region has 10 residues. The V gene's germline CDR1 is MDHEN and CDR2 SYDVKM. The CDR3 coding sequence is TGTGCTGCTGAAGGAGGTGAGCAGTTCTTC. It specifies CAAEGGEQFF.

The genes are TRBV28 and TRBJ1-2, with D possibly TRBD1 on 6 matching bases. V shed 3 bases and J shed 8 bases, with 19 bases lying between them. This CDR3 is built from 15 residues. The germline gives CDR1 MDHEN, CDR2 SYDVKM. CDR3: CASSFRTDPSGGYTF. The CDR3 DNA sequence: TGTGCCAGCAGTTTCAGGACAGACCCCTCAGGCGGCTACACCTTC.

The genes are TRBV12-3 or TRBV12-4 and TRBJ1-2, with D hard to call. This CDR3 is 13 amino acids long. V shed 3 bases and J shed 5 bases, with 10 bases lying between them. The CDR3 DNA sequence: TGTGCCAGCAGTTTGATGGCGGGGTATGGCTACACCTTC. Translation: CASSLMAGYGYTF.

This chain uses TRBV14 with TRBJ1-3, with D unclear. Germline values: CDR1 SGHDN, CDR2 FVKESK. The CDR3 is 11 amino acids. Trimming pared 8 bases from V and 4 bases from J, leaving 6 bases between. The CDR3 protein is CASSPGNTIYF. CDR3 bases: TGTGCCAGCTCCCCGGGAAACACCATATATTTT.

The chain carries TRBV6-2 or TRBV6-3 and TRBJ1-5; D is undetermined. Germline V gene sequence: CDR1 MNHEY, CDR2 SVGEGT. V dropped 5 bases and J dropped 4 bases, with 9 bases sitting between them. This CDR3 region has 13 residues. The CDR3 nucleotides read TGTGCCAGCAGTCGGGTTGCGAATCAGCCCCAGCATTTT. Translated, it gives CASSRVANQPQHF.

The chain has TRBV24-1 and TRBJ2-1; 7 bases line up with TRBD1. The length of the CDR3 is 15 residues. Germline trimming cut 2 bases from V and 8 bases from J; bases unmatched to any gene: 8. Germline V CDR1 and CDR2: KGHDR, SFDVKD. This CDR3 is CATSDWLQGKDEQFF. CDR3 DNA: TGTGCCACCAGTGATTGGTTACAGGGGAAGGATGAGCAGTTCTTC.

A remark on this clone: The junction departs from the called germline gene at one end, perhaps through a read error. The chain has TRBV3-1 (or the pseudogene TRBV3-2) and TRBJ2-7; 11 bases line up with TRBD2. CDR3 size: 14 residues. The germline V gene has CDR1 LGHDT and CDR2 YNNKEL (reference sequence). CDR3 amino acids: CASSPTSGASSPFF. In DNA, the CDR3 is TGTGCCAGCAGCCCGACTAGCGGGGCTTCCTCCCCGTTTTTC.

This sequence joins TRBV27 and TRBJ1-3, with a tentative D call TRBD1 (5 bases). V was trimmed by 2 bases and J by 3 bases, leaving 8 bases between them. This CDR3 has 14 amino acids. Germline values: CDR1 MNHEY, CDR2 SMNVEV (reference sequence). The CDR3 region is CASSLTGVGNTIYF. The CDR3 DNA follows: TGTGCCAGCAGTTTAACGGGGGTTGGAAACACCATATATTTT.

V usage is TRBV19 and J usage is TRBJ2-2; 11 bases align to TRBD2. CDR3 length: 17 amino acids. CDR1 is LNHDA and CDR2 is SQIVND in the germline V gene (reference sequence). The junction had 8 bases not matched to a gene; V was cut back by 3 bases and J by 5 bases. CDR3 region: CASSIVAGGPDTGELFF. CDR3 bases: TGTGCCAGTAGTATCGTAGCGGGAGGGCCAGATACCGGGGAGCTGTTTTTT.

The chain is built from TRBV11-3 and TRBJ2-2, with a possible D match to TRBD1 (6 bases). The germline V and J ends were trimmed by 6 bases and 4 bases, with 12 bases remaining between them. Germline V gene lookup returns CDR1 SGHNT and CDR2 YENEEA. This CDR3 has 14 amino acids. In DNA, the CDR3 is TGTGCCAGCAGACAGGGTATAGGCACCGGGGAGCTGTTTTTT. Translating gives CASRQGIGTGELFF.